The clone carrying this T cell receptor beta chain appeared many times. The data derive from a study of CD8 T cells in ankylosing spondylitis. The CDR3 totals 15 residues. V dropped 5 bases and J dropped 4 bases, with 18 bases sitting between them. In germline, CDR1 is SQVTM, CDR2 ANQGSEA. Via MiXCR, TCRdb re-called the 5' RACE reads, giving one row per CDR3 protein. The repertoire holds roughly 150,000 distinct CDR3 sequences, with around 6.6% as singletons. The sequence was collected from a female donor with ankylosing spondylitis or in good health (not recorded which). J is TRBJ1-5 and V is TRBV29-1, with TRBD1 as a possible D gene (6 bases). The specimen was blood, either unsorted or a sorted T cell fraction (not recorded which). Here the CDR3 DNA reads TGCAGCGTTCGTTCGGGGGCTGATTGGAATCAGCCCCAGCATTTT. Its protein product is CSVRSGADWNQPQHF.